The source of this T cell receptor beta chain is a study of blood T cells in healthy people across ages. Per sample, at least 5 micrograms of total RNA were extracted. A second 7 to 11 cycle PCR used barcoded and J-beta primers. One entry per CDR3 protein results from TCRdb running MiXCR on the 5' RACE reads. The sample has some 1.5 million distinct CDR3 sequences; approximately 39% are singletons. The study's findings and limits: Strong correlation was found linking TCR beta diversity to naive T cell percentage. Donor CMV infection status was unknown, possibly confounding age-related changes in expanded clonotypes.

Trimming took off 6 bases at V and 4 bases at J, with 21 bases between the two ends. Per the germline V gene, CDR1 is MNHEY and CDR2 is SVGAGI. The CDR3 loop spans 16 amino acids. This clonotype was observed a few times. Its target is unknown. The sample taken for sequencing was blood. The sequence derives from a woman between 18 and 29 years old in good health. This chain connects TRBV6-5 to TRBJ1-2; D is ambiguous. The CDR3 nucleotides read TGTGCCAGCAGATCTGAGGCAGCCGGCCGTGCCTATGGCTACACCTTC. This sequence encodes CASRSEAAGRAYGYTF.